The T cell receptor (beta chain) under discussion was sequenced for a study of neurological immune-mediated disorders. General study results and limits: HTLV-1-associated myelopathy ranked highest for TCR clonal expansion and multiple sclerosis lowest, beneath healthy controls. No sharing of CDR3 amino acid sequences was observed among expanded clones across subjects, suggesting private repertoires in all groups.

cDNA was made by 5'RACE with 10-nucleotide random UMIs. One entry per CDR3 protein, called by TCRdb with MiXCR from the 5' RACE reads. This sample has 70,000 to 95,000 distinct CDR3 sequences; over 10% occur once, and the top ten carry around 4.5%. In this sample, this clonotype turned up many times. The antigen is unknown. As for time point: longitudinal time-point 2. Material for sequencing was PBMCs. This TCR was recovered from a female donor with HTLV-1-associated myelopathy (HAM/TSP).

The DNA of the CDR3 is TGCGCCAGCAGCTTGCTGGGGCACCGAAACACCGGGGAGCTGTTTTTT. Residues: CASSLLGHRNTGELFF. The V and J genes are TRBV5-1 and TRBJ2-2, with D possibly matching TRBD1 (5 bases). The CDR3 has 16 amino acids. In germline, CDR1 is SGHRS, CDR2 YFSETQ. Trimming removed 1 base at V and 2 bases at J, with 12 bases between.